The clone carrying this T cell receptor (beta chain) was found once. Under the authors' procedure: Reference gene primer amplification in the assay estimated nucleated cell counts. Some clones are missing from TCRdb's copy, which holds only in-frame ones; the method was immunoSEQ multiplex PCR. The V and J calls and the clone size are those of that table, but D and trimming were determined from the DNA. The repertoire has 60,000 to 85,000 clones, about 86% of them found once; the top ten carry roughly a sixth. CDR3 length equals 22 residues. Germline V CDR1 and CDR2: MNHNY, SVGAGI (reference sequence). Trimming removed 5 bases from V and 0 bases from J, with 29 bases in between. The record originates from a study of blood T cell repertoires in COVID-19. Across the whole study: Samples representing acute and convalescent COVID-19 were sourced from the United States, Italy and Spain. T cells, B-cell-depleted T cells, or PBMCs provided the cDNA or gDNA that served as material.

This chain joins TRBV6-6 and TRBJ2-6; possibly TRBD2 for D (5 bases). This receptor was taken from a human donor in a cohort sampled during active COVID-19. Sample: peripheral blood. The CDR3 coding sequence is TGTGCCAGCAGTCGACTACCCTACCGACCTACCGGGATCTCCTCTGGGGCCAACGTCCTGACTTTC. Translated, it gives CASSRLPYRPTGISSGANVLTF.